These 31 T cell receptor beta chains were all obtained from the same sample, sequenced in a study of siplizumab effects on memory and regulatory T cells. The data were produced by immunoSEQ multiplex PCR, yet TCRdb's version contains in-frame clones alone and is incomplete. In the table there are some 100,000 clones, about 95% of which are singletons. The specimen was Tregs sorted from blood. Receptors were obtained from a human donor in good health.

This sequence joins TRBV6-5 and TRBJ1-2; D call uncertain. The CDR3 has 15 amino acids. CDR1 and CDR2 from the germline V gene are MNHEY and SVGAGI. The V and J ends lost 2 bases and 2 bases respectively, with 12 bases between them. The chain's CDR3 is CASSYALGSNYGYTF. CDR3 sequence (DNA): TGTGCCAGCAGTTACGCTTTAGGGAGCAACTATGGCTACACCTTC.

Here the CDR3 DNA reads TGCGCCAGCAGTCCGACAGTGGGCGAGCAGTACTTC. Encoded protein: CASSPTVGEQYF. The chain employs TRBV10-1 and TRBJ2-7; tentatively, D is TRBD1 (5 bases). This CDR3 comprises 12 residues. The germline V and J ends were trimmed by 5 bases and 6 bases, with 11 bases remaining between them. The germline gives CDR1 WNHNN, CDR2 SYGVQD (reference sequence).

The rearrangement uses TRBV7-2 and TRBJ2-7; TRBD2 aligns across 8 bases. The CDR3 is 12 residues long. The junction had 9 bases not matched to a gene; V was cut back by 11 bases and J by 6 bases. Germline lookup yields CDR1 SGHTA and CDR2 FQGNSA. The CDR3 bases are TGTGCCGGAAGCGGGAGAATCGGCGAGCAGTACTTC. The encoded protein is CAGSGRIGEQYF.

The CDR3 loop reads CASSPLHGSNQPQHF. Written as DNA, the CDR3 is TGTGCCAGCTCACCTCTTCACGGCAGCAATCAGCCCCAGCATTTT. The rearrangement uses TRBV18 and TRBJ1-5, with D hard to call. V was shortened by 3 bases and J by 1 base, with 10 bases between the two germline ends. Germline V CDR1 and CDR2: KGHSH, LQKENI. The CDR3 has 15 residues.

The chain uses TRBV5-4 and TRBJ1-1; the D gene is possibly TRBD1 (5 bases). CDR1 is SGHNT and CDR2 is YYREEE in the germline V gene (reference sequence). The ends were cut back, 4 bases at V and 1 base at J, with 11 bases in the middle. The CDR3 length is 14 residues. CDR3 loop: CASSKLTGNTEAFF. The CDR3 DNA follows: TGTGCCAGCAGCAAACTAACAGGGAACACTGAAGCTTTCTTT. The full variable domain, rest sourced from reference TRBV5-4 and TRBJ1-1, is ETGVTQSPTHLIKTRGQQVTLRCSSQSGHNTVSWYQQALGQGPQFIFQYYREEENGRGNFPPRFSGLQFPNYSSELNVNALELDDSALYLCASSKLTGNTEAFFGQGTRLTVV.

This chain joins TRBV28 and TRBJ2-1; D unclear. Germline V gene sequence: CDR1 MDHEN, CDR2 SYDVKM. This CDR3 contains 13 residues. Trimming left V 3 bases short and J 5 bases short, with 8 bases between. The CDR3 loop is CASSFAWDNEQFF. The CDR3 nucleotides are TGTGCCAGCAGTTTCGCTTGGGACAATGAGCAGTTCTTC.

The chain has TRBV10-2 and TRBJ2-1; 8 nucleotides match TRBD1. Germline trimming cut 5 bases from V and 7 bases from J; bases unmatched to any gene: 10. The CDR3 consists of 15 residues. Looked up from germline, CDR1 is WSHSY and CDR2 is SAAADI. This CDR3 is CASSRGQGAMNEQFF. As DNA, the CDR3 is TGCGCCAGCAGTCGTGGCCAGGGGGCGATGAATGAGCAGTTCTTC.

The chain combines TRBV7-6 with TRBJ2-2; TRBD2 matches at 7 bases. CDR1 is SGHVS, CDR2 FNYEAQ, per germline. V dropped 5 bases and J dropped 8; count of bases not matched to a gene: 14. The CDR3 runs 16 residues. This chain's CDR3 is CASSPEGDYPPGELFF. CDR3 DNA: TGTGCCAGCAGCCCCGAAGGGGACTACCCGCCGGGGGAGCTGTTTTTT.

The V gene is TRBV18, the J gene TRBJ1-5; D uncertain. From germline, CDR1 is KGHSH and CDR2 LQKENI. This CDR3 contains 15 residues. The ends were cut back, 1 base at V and 4 bases at J, with 11 bases in the middle. DNA for the CDR3: TGTGCCAGCTCACCACGGGGTAGAGATAATCAGCCCCAGCATTTT. It translates to CASSPRGRDNQPQHF.

The chain uses TRBV18 and TRBJ1-5; maybe TRBD1 (6 bases). CDR1 KGHSH and CDR2 LQKENI come from the germline V gene. The CDR3 totals 15 residues. V dropped 2 bases and J dropped 1 base, with 9 bases sitting between them. The CDR3 sequence: CASSPNRDSNQPQHF. In nucleotides, the CDR3 is TGTGCCAGCTCACCAAACAGGGACAGCAATCAGCCCCAGCATTTT.

The rearrangement uses TRBV28 and TRBJ2-3; tentatively, D is TRBD1 or TRBD2 (6 bases each). Trimming took 3 bases from V and 5 from J, leaving 18 bases between them. The CDR3 covers 16 residues. In germline, CDR1 is MDHEN, CDR2 SYDVKM. CDR3 region: CASSFWGPPRGDTQYF. In DNA form, the CDR3 reads TGTGCCAGCAGTTTCTGGGGGCCTCCGCGGGGAGATACGCAGTATTTT.

Here the CDR3 reads CASSFTSFGVGELFF. CDR3 in DNA: TGCGCCAGCAGCTTTACTAGCTTTGGGGTCGGGGAGCTGTTTTTT. The gene calls are TRBV5-1 and TRBJ2-2; a weak D match, TRBD2 (6 bases). The length of the CDR3 is 15 residues. Trimming pared 2 bases from V and 7 bases from J, leaving 15 bases between. Germline V gene lookup returns CDR1 SGHRS and CDR2 YFSETQ.

The rearrangement joins TRBV10-3 to TRBJ2-5, with a tentative D call TRBD1 (5 bases). Trimming pared 2 bases from V and 4 bases from J, leaving 14 bases between. Germline loops: CDR1 ENHRY, CDR2 SYGVKD. This CDR3 spans 15 amino acids. The CDR3 loop is CAISELRDRGETQYF. The CDR3, as DNA: TGTGCCATCAGTGAGCTAAGGGATAGGGGAGAGACCCAGTACTTC.

The J gene is TRBJ2-5, the V gene TRBV5-1; possibly TRBD2 for D (6 bases). Per the germline V gene, CDR1 is SGHRS and CDR2 is YFSETQ. The CDR3 has 14 amino acids. V lost 6 bases, J lost 5 bases, and 17 bases lay in between. This CDR3 reads CASNAGLLGETQYF. The CDR3 DNA sequence: TGCGCCAGCAACGCGGGACTGTTGGGGGAGACCCAGTACTTC.

The chain carries TRBV6-6 and TRBJ1-5, with D possibly TRBD1 on 5 matching bases. CDR1 and CDR2 (germline): MNHNY, SVGAGI (reference sequence). V was cut by 2 bases and J by 3 bases, with 11 bases left in between. CDR3 length: 15 residues. CDR3: CASSYVGRFNQPQHF. CDR3 nucleotides: TGTGCCAGCAGTTACGTGGGGCGTTTCAATCAGCCCCAGCATTTT.

This clone was picked up one time. The chain combines TRBV19 with TRBJ2-7; unclear D gene. The CDR3 runs to 16 residues. The V gene lost 3 bases and the J gene lost 4 bases, with 19 bases spanning the gap. The germline gives CDR1 LNHDA, CDR2 SQIVND (reference sequence). This CDR3 reads CASSIGGRRPLYEQYF. Written as DNA, the CDR3 is TGTGCCAGTAGTATTGGTGGCAGAAGACCTCTTTACGAGCAGTACTTC.

In its sample, this clone was seen once. The CDR3 loop reads CAISDQPQHF. The CDR3 nucleotides are TGTGCCATCAGTGATCAGCCCCAGCATTTT. The V call is TRBV10-3, the J call TRBJ1-5; the D is unclear. This CDR3 region has 10 residues. Germline values: CDR1 ENHRY, CDR2 SYGVKD. Trimming shortened V by 3 bases and J by 6 bases, and 0 bases separated the two germline ends.

CDR3 region: CASSWGQVDGYTF. CDR3 coding DNA: TGCGCCAGCAGCTGGGGACAGGTCGATGGCTACACCTTC. The J gene is TRBJ1-2, the V gene TRBV5-1, with 8 bases fitting TRBD1. This CDR3 contains 13 residues. The V segment lost 3 bases and the J segment 6 bases; nucleotides outside the gene matches: 4. Germline V gene data show CDR1 as SGHRS and CDR2 as YFSETQ. The full variable domain, its missing parts supplied by reference TRBV5-1 and TRBJ1-2, is KAGVTQTPRYLIKTRGQQVTLSCSPISGHRSVSWYQQTPGQGLQFLFEYFSETQRNKGNFPGRFSGRQFSNSRSEMNVSTLELGDSALYLCASSWGQVDGYTFGSGTRLTVV.

The chain recombines TRBV5-6 with TRBJ2-5, with a weak D call TRBD2 (5 bases). The CDR3 length is 14 residues. With 4 bases removed from V and 1 base from J, the gap between germline ends came to 11 bases. Germline V gene sequence: CDR1 SGHDT, CDR2 YYEEEE. This chain's CDR3 is CASSKDWGQETQYF. As DNA, the CDR3 is TGTGCCAGCAGCAAGGACTGGGGCCAAGAGACCCAGTACTTC.

This CDR3 is CASSPYGTSGSFEQFF. The CDR3 coding sequence is TGCGCCAGCAGCCCCTACGGGACTAGCGGGAGCTTTGAGCAGTTCTTC. The chain recombines TRBV4-1 with TRBJ2-1; 14 bases map to TRBD2. The CDR3 runs 16 residues. With 4 bases clipped from V and 9 bases from J, the junction kept 8 bases outside the gene matches. Germline V lookup: CDR1 MGHRA, CDR2 YSYEKL.

The V gene is TRBV7-2, the J gene TRBJ2-7; either TRBD1 or TRBD2 may fit D (6 bases each). The CDR3 is 16 residues long. Germline V gene sequence: CDR1 SGHTA, CDR2 FQGNSA. The V end was cut by 2 bases, the J end by 6 bases, with 20 bases between. In nucleotides, the CDR3 is TGTGCCAGCAGCTTAAATTATGGGGGGACACAAAGCGAGCAGTACTTC. Its translation is CASSLNYGGTQSEQYF. Based on the CDR3 plus reference TRBV7-2 and TRBJ2-7, the full variable domain is GAGVSQSPSNKVTEKGKDVELRCDPISGHTALYWYRQSLGQGLEFLIYFQGNSAPDKSGLPSDRFSAERTGGSVSTLTIQRTQQEDSAVYLCASSLNYGGTQSEQYFGPGTRLTVT.

The V gene is TRBV6-1, the J gene TRBJ2-5; D might be TRBD1 or TRBD2, each matching 5 bases. CDR3 length: 15 amino acids. V was pared by 8 bases and J by 3 bases, with 19 bases between. CDR1 and CDR2 (germline): MNHNS, SASEGT. CDR3 residues: CASRSQLGEKETQYF. CDR3 bases: TGTGCCAGCCGATCCCAACTAGGGGAGAAAGAGACCCAGTACTTC.

The chain uses TRBV9 and TRBJ2-5, with TRBD2 as a possible D gene (6 bases). V shed 3 bases and J shed 9 bases, with 18 bases lying between them. Germline V CDR1 and CDR2: SGDLS, YYNGEE. There are 14 residues in the CDR3. The CDR3 sequence: CASSAAPDYAAQYF. The CDR3 DNA is TGTGCCAGCAGCGCCGCGCCGGACTATGCGGCCCAGTACTTC.

The chain recombines TRBV6-1 with TRBJ1-1, with 7 bases that match TRBD1. The V segment lost 7 bases and the J segment 6 bases; nucleotides outside the gene matches: 2. CDR1 and CDR2 from the germline V gene are MNHNS and SASEGT. This CDR3 contains 11 residues. The CDR3 loop reads CASNQGAEAFF. CDR3 DNA sequence: TGTGCCAGCAATCAGGGGGCTGAAGCTTTCTTT.

The V gene is TRBV5-1, the J gene TRBJ2-5, with 10 bases aligning to TRBD2. The CDR3 has 16 residues. Trimming took 5 bases from V and 4 from J; bases not matched to a gene: 11. Germline CDR1 and CDR2: SGHRS and YFSETQ. The CDR3 sequence: CASRRASGSGRETQYF. The DNA of the CDR3 is TGCGCCAGCAGACGGGCTAGCGGGAGCGGTAGAGAGACCCAGTACTTC.

This sequence joins TRBV7-9 and TRBJ1-1; 8 positions match TRBD1. Looked up from germline, CDR1 is SEHNR and CDR2 is FQNEAQ (reference sequence). With V trimmed by 5 bases and J by 3 bases, 17 bases remained unmatched. The CDR3 extends over 18 amino acids. Here the CDR3 reads CASSPGQGGNREDTEAFF. The CDR3 nucleotides read TGTGCCAGCAGCCCCGGACAGGGTGGCAACAGGGAGGACACTGAAGCTTTCTTT.

The genes are TRBV6-6 and TRBJ2-3, with 7 bases lining up with TRBD1. Germline V gives CDR1 MNHNY, CDR2 SVGAGI (reference sequence). The CDR3 is 15 amino acids. V lost 6 bases and J lost 3; bases outside the gene matches: 9. DNA of the CDR3: TGTGCCAGCAGCCAACCGGACAGGCGAACAGATACGCAGTATTTT. Amino acid sequence: CASSQPDRRTDTQYF.

CDR3 sequence reads: CASGQTSGSYNEQFF. CDR3 nucleotide sequence: TGTGCTAGTGGCCAAACTAGCGGCTCCTACAATGAGCAGTTCTTC. The chain has TRBV12-5 and TRBJ2-1; 8 bases align to TRBD2. This CDR3 contains 15 residues. In germline, CDR1 is LGHNT, CDR2 FRNRAP. V was pared by 6 bases and J by 0 bases, with 4 bases of the junction left unmatched.

The chain has TRBV7-9 and TRBJ1-1; possibly TRBD1 for D (5 bases). This CDR3 comprises 13 residues. V lost 5 bases to trimming and J lost 4 bases, with 11 bases between them. Looked up from germline, CDR1 is SEHNR and CDR2 is FQNEAQ (reference sequence). In DNA form, the CDR3 reads TGTGCCAGCAGCCAGATACAGGTCACTGAAGCTTTCTTT. Translating gives CASSQIQVTEAFF.

The chain employs TRBV7-9 and TRBJ2-3, with a possible D match to TRBD2 (5 bases). The germline CDR1 and CDR2 sequences are SEHNR and FQNEAQ (reference sequence). This CDR3 contains 14 residues. V lost 4 bases and J 10 bases, leaving 18 bases between the germline ends. This chain's CDR3 is CASSYTTSGSAQYF. CDR3 coding DNA: TGTGCCAGCAGCTACACAACCTCGGGAAGCGCGCAGTATTTT.

CDR3 sequence reads: CASKEGRDLYNEQFF. CDR3 nucleotides: TGTGCCAGCAAGGAGGGGCGGGACCTCTACAATGAGCAGTTCTTC. The chain is built from TRBV6-6 and TRBJ2-1, with a possible D match to TRBD2 (6 bases). Trimming shortened V by 7 bases and J by 3 bases, and 16 bases separated the two germline ends. Looked up from germline, CDR1 is MNHNY and CDR2 is SVGAGI (reference sequence). The CDR3 totals 15 residues.